What follows are 6 T cell receptor beta chains derived from one specimen sequenced in a study of T cell responses to AZD1222 COVID-19 vaccine. Here immunoSEQ multiplex PCR was the method, and the copy in TCRdb shows in-frame clones only, minus some. The sample shows about 130,000 clones, approximately 85% of them seen only once. The sequences come from peripheral blood, collected on day 0 of AZD1222 vaccination. The source is an adult in good health.

The V call is TRBV30, the J call TRBJ2-3; TRBD2 aligns across 10 bases. Germline loops: CDR1 GTSNPN, CDR2 SVGIG (reference sequence). There are 15 residues in the CDR3. With V trimmed by 8 bases and J by 0 bases, 8 bases remained unmatched. CDR3 nucleotide sequence: TGTGCCATAGCGGGGGGCGTATTCAGCACAGATACGCAGTATTTT. This codes for CAIAGGVFSTDTQYF.

The gene calls are TRBV5-1 and TRBJ1-4; D gene unclear. From germline, CDR1 is SGHRS and CDR2 YFSETQ. The V and J ends lost 0 bases and 6 bases respectively, with 15 bases between them. CDR3 size: 16 residues. This CDR3 reads CASSLEAVGNDEKLFF. The CDR3 bases are TGCGCCAGCAGCTTGGAGGCAGTGGGGAATGATGAAAAACTGTTTTTT.

This clone was counted between two and nine times. The chain couples TRBV5-1 to TRBJ1-5, with unresolved D. The germline CDR1 and CDR2 sequences are SGHRS and YFSETQ. V was cut by 4 bases and J by 0 bases, with 11 bases left in between. The CDR3 runs 15 residues. The CDR3 spells CASSARPDSNQPQHF. The CDR3 DNA reads TGCGCCAGCAGCGCACGACCAGATAGCAATCAGCCCCAGCATTTT.

The chain uses TRBV30 and TRBJ1-2; no clear D gene. In germline, CDR1 is GTSNPN, CDR2 SVGIG (reference sequence). The CDR3 spans 14 residues. V was clipped by 4 bases and J by 6 bases, with 18 bases between them. CDR3 sequence (DNA): TGTGCCTGGAACCCCGGGTTTGCGGGGAATGGCTACACCTTC. Translating gives CAWNPGFAGNGYTF.

The chain carries TRBV6-5 and TRBJ1-1, with a tentative D call TRBD1 (6 bases). The CDR3 contains 13 residues. Trimming took off 11 bases at V and 0 bases at J, with 13 bases between the two ends. Germline V gene sequence: CDR1 MNHEY, CDR2 SVGAGI. The CDR3 here is CACQQGLNTEAFF. CDR3 DNA sequence: TGTGCCTGCCAACAGGGCCTGAACACTGAAGCTTTCTTT.

The chain couples TRBV24-1 to TRBJ1-2, with TRBD1 identical over 7 bases. The CDR3 contains 12 residues. The germline gives CDR1 KGHDR, CDR2 SFDVKD. V trimming: 7 bases; J trimming: 8 bases; junction bases outside the gene matches: 6. The CDR3 reads CATRKGGGGYTF. The CDR3 bases are TGTGCCACCAGGAAAGGGGGCGGGGGCTACACCTTC.